The entry below gives a single T cell receptor (beta chain) sequence along with its context. Some clones are missing from TCRdb's copy, which holds only in-frame ones; the method was immunoSEQ multiplex PCR. The data contain approximately 250,000 clones, approximately 85% of them singletons. The CDR3 covers 16 residues. The J segment lost 0 bases and the V segment lost 0 bases, leaving 4 bases of the junction unmatched. CDR1 and CDR2 from the germline V gene are MGHRA and YSYEKL. The data stem from a study of blood T cell repertoires in COVID-19. This receptor was obtained from a woman aged 25 to 45 who had recovered from COVID-19. The chain links TRBV4-1 to TRBJ2-7, with 8 nucleotides matching TRBD2. Sequenced input: PBMCs or T cells enriched from blood (not recorded which). The CDR3 DNA sequence: TGCGCCAGCAGCCAAGATATAGCGGGGAGCTCCTACGAGCAGTACTTC. Translated, it gives CASSQDIAGSSYEQYF.